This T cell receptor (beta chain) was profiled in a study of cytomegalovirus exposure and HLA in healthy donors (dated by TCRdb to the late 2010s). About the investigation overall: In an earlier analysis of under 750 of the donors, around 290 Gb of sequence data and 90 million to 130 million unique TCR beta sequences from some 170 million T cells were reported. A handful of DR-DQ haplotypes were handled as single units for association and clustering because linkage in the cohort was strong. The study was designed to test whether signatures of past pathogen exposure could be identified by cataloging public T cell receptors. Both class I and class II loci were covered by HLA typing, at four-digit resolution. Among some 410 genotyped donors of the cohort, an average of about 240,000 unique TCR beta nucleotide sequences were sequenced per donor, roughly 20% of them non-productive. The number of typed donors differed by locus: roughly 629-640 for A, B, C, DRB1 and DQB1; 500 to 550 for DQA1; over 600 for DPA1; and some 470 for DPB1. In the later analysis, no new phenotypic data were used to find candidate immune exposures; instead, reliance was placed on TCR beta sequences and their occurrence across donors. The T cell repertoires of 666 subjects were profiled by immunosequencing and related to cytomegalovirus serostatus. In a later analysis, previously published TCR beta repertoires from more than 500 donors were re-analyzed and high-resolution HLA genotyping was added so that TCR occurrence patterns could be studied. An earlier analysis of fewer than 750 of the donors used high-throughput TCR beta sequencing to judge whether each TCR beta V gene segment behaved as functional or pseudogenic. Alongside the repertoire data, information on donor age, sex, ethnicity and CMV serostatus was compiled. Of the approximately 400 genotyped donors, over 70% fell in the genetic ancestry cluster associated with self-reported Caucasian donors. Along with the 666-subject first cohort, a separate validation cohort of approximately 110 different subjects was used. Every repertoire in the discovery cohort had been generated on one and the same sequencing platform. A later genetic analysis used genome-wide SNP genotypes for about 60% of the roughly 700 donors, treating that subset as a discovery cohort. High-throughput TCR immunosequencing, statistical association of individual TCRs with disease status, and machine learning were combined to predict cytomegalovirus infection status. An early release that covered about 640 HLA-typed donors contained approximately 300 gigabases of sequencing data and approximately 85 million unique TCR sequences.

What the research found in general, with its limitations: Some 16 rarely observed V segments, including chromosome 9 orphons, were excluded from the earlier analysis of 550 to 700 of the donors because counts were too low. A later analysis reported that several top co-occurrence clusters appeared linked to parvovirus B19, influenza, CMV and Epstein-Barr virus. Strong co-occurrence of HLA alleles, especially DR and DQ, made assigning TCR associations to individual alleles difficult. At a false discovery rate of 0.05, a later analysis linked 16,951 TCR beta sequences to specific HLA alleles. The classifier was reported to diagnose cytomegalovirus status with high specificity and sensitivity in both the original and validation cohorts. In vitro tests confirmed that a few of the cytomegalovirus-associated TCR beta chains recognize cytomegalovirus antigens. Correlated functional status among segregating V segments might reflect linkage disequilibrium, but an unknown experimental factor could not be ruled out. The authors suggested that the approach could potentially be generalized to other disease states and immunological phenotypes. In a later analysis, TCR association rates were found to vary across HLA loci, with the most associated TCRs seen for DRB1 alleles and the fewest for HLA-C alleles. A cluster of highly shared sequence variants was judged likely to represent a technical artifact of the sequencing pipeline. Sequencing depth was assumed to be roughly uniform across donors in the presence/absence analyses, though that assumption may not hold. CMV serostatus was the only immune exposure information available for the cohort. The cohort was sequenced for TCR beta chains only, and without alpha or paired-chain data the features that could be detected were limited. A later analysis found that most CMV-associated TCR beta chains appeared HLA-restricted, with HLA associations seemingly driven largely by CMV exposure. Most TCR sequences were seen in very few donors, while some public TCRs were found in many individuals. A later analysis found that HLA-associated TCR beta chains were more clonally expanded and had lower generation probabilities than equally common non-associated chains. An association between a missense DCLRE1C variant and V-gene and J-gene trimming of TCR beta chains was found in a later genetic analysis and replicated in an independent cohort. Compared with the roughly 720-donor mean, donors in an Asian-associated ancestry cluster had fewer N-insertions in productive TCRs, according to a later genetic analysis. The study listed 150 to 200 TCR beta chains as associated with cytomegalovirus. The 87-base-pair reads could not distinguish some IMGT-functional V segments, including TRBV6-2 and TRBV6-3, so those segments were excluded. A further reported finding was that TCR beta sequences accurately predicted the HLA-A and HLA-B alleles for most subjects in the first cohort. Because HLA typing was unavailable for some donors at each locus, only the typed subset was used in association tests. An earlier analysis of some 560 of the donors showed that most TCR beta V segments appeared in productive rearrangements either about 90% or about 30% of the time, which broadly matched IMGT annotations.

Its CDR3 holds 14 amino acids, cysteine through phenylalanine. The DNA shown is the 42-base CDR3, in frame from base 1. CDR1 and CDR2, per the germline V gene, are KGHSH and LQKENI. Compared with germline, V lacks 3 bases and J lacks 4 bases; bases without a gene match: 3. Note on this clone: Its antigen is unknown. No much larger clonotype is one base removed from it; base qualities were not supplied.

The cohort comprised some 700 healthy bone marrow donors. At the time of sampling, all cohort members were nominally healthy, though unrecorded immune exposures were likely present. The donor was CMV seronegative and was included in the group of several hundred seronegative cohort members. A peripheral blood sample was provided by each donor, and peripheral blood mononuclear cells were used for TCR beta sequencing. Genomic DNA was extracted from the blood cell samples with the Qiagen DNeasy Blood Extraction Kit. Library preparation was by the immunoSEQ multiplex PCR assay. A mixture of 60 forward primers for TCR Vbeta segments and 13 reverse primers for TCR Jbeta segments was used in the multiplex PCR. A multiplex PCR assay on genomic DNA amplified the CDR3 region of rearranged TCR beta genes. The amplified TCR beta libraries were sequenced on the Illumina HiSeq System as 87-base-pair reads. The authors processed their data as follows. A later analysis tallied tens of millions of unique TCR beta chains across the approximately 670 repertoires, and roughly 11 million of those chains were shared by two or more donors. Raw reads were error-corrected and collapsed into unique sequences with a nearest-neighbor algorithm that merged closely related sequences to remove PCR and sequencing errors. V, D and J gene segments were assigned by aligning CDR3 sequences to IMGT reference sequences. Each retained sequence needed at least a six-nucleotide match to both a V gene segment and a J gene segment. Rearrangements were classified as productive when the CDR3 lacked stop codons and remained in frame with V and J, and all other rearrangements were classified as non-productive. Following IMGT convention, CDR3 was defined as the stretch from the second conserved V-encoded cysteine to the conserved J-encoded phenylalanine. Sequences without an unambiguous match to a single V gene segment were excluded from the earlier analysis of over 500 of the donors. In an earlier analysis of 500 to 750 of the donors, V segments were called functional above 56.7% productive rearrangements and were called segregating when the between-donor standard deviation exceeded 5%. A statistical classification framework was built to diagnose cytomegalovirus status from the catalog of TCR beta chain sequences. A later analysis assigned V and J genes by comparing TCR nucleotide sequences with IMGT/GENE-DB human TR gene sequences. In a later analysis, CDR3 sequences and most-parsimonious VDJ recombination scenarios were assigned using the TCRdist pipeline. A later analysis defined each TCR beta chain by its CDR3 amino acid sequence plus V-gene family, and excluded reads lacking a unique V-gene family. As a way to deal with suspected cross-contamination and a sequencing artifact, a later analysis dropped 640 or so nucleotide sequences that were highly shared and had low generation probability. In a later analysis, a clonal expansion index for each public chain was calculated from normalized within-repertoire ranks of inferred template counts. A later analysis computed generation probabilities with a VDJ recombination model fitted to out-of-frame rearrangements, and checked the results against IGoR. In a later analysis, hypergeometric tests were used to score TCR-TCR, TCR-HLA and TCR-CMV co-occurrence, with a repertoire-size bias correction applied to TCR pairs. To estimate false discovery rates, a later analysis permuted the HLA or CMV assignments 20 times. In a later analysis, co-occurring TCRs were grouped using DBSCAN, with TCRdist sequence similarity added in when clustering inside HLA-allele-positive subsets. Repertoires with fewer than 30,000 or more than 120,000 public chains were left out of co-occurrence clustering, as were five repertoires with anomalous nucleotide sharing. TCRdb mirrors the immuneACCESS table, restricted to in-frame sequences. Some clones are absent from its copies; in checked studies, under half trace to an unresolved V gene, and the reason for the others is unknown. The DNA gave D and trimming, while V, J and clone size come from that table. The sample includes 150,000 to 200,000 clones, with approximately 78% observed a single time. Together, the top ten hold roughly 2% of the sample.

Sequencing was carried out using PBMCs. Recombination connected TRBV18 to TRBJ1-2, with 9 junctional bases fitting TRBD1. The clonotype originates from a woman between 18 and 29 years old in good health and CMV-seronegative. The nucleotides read TGTGCCAGCTCACCTGCGACAGGGGGCTATGGCTACACCTTC. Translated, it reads CASSPATGGYGYTF.